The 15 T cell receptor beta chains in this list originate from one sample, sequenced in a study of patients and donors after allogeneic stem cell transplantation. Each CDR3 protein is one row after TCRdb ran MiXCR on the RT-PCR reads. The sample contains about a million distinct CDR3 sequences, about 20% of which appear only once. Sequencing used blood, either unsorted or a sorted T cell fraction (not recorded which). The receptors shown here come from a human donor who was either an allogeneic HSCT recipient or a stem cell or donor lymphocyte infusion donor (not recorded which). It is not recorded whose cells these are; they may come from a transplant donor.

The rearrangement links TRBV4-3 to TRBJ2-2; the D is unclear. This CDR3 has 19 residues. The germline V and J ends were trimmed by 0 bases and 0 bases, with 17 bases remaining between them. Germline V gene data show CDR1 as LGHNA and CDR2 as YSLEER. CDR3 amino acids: CASSQDLARSVANTGELFF. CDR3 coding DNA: TGCGCCAGCAGCCAAGATTTGGCCAGGTCGGTCGCGAACACCGGGGAGCTGTTTTTT.

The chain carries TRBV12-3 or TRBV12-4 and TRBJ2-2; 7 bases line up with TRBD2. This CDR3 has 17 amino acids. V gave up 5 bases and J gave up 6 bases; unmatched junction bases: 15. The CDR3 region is CASSLFIRGGLSGELFF. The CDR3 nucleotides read TGTGCCAGCAGTCTCTTTATTAGGGGAGGGTTATCCGGGGAGCTGTTTTTT.

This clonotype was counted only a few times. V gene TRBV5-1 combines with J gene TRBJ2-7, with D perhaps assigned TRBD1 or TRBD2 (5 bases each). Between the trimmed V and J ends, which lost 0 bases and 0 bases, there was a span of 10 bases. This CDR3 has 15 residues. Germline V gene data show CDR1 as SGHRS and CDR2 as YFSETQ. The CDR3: CASSLVWDDSYEQYF. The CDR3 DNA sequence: TGCGCCAGCAGCTTGGTTTGGGACGACTCCTACGAGCAGTACTTC.

CDR3 amino acids: CAWSSGGVDGQFF. CDR3 coding DNA: TGTGCCTGGTCTAGCGGGGGGGTTGATGGGCAGTTCTTC. V gene TRBV30 combines with J gene TRBJ2-1, with 12 bases aligning to TRBD2. The CDR3 runs to 13 residues. In germline, CDR1 is GTSNPN, CDR2 SVGIG (reference sequence). Losses at the gene ends were 5 bases for V and 12 bases for J; bases not matched to a gene: 8.

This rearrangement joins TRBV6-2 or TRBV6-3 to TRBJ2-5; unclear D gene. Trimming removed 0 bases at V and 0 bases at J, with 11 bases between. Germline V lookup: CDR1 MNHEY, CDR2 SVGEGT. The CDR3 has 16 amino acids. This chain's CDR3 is CASSYSSEGYQETQYF. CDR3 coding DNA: TGTGCCAGCAGTTACTCCTCAGAAGGATACCAAGAGACCCAGTACTTC.

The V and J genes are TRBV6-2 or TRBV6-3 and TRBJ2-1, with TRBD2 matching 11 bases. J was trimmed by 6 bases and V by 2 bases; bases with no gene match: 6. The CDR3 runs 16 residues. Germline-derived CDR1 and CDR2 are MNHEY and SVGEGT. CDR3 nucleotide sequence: TGTGCCAGCAGTTACGTAGCGGGGGGGCAAAGCAATGAGCAGTTCTTC. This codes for CASSYVAGGQSNEQFF.

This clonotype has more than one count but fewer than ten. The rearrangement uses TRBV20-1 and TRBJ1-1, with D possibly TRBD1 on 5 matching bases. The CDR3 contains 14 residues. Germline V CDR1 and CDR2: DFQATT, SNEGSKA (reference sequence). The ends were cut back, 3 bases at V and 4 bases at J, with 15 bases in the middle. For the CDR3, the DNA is TGCAGTGCTAGTATCGGGGCGCGGGGCACTGAAGCTTTCTTT. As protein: CSASIGARGTEAFF.

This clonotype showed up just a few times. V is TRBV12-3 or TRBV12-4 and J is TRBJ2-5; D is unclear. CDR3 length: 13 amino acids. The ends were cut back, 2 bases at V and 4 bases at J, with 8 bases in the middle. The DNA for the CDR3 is TGTGCCAGCAGTTTAAGGATTCCAGAGACCCAGTACTTC. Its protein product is CASSLRIPETQYF.

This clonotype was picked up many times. DNA for the CDR3: TGTGCCAGCAGCGCAGTTCCACCGGGACAGGGGTATGGCTACACCTTC. Its protein product is CASSAVPPGQGYGYTF. V and J are TRBV7-9 and TRBJ1-2; 10 nucleotides match TRBD1. There are 16 residues in the CDR3. V was clipped by 5 bases and J by 5 bases; unmatched bases: 11. Germline CDR1 is SEHNR and CDR2 is FQNEAQ (reference sequence).

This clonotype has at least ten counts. The CDR3 nucleotides read TGTGCCAGCAGTCTCTTAGGGGGCTCTGCAGATACGCAGTATTTT. It encodes CASSLLGGSADTQYF. This chain connects TRBV12-3 or TRBV12-4 to TRBJ2-3; 7 bases line up with TRBD1. Unmatched junction bases numbered 9, after V lost 5 bases and J lost 4 bases. The CDR3 totals 15 residues.

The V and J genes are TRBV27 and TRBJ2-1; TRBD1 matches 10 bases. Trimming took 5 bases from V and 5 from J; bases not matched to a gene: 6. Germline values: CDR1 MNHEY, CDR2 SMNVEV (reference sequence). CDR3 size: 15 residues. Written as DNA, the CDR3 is TGTGCCAGCAGTCTATGGGGACAGGGGAACAATGAGCAGTTCTTC. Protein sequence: CASSLWGQGNNEQFF.

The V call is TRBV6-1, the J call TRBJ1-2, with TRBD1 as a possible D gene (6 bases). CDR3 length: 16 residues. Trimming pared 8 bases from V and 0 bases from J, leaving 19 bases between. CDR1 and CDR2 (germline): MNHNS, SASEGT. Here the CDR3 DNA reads TGTGCCAGCCAAGGGGTTTACAGGGAATCTAACTATGGCTACACCTTC. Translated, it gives CASQGVYRESNYGYTF.

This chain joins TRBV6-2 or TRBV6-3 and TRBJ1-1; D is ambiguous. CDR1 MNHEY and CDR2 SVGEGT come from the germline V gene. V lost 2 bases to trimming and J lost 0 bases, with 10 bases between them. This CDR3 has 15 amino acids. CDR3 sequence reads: CASSYGGGVNTEAFF. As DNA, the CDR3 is TGTGCCAGCAGTTACGGTGGAGGTGTGAACACTGAAGCTTTCTTT.

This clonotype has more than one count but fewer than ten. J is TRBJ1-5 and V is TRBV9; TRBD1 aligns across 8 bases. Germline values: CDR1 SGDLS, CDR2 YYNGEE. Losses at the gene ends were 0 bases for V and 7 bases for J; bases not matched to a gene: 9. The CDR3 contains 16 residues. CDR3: CASSVGSGGAGQPQHF. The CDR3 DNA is TGTGCCAGCAGCGTAGGATCAGGGGGCGCGGGGCAGCCCCAGCATTTT.

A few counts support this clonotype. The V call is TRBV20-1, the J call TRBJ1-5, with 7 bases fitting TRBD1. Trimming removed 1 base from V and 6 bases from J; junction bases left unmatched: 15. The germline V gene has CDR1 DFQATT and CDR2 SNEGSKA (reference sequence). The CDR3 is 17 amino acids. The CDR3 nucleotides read TGCAGTGCTAGAGGGCCAATACAACAGGGGTTGAGTCAGCCCCAGCATTTT. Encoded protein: CSARGPIQQGLSQPQHF.